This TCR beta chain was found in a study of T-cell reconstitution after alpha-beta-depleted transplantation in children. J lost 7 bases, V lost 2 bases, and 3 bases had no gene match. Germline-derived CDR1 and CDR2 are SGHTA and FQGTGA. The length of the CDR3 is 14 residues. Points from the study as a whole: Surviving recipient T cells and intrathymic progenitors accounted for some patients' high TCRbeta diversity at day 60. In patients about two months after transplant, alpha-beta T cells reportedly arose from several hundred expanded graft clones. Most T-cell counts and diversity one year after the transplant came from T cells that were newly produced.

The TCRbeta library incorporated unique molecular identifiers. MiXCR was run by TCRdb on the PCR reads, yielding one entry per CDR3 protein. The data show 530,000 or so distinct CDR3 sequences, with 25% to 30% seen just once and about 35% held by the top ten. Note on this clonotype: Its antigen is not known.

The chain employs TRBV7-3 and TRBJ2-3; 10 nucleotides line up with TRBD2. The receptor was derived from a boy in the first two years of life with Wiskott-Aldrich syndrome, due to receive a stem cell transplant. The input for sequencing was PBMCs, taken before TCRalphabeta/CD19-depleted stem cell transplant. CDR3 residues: CASSLSSGSNTQYF. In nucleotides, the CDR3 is TGTGCCAGCAGCTTATCTAGCGGGAGCAATACGCAGTATTTT.